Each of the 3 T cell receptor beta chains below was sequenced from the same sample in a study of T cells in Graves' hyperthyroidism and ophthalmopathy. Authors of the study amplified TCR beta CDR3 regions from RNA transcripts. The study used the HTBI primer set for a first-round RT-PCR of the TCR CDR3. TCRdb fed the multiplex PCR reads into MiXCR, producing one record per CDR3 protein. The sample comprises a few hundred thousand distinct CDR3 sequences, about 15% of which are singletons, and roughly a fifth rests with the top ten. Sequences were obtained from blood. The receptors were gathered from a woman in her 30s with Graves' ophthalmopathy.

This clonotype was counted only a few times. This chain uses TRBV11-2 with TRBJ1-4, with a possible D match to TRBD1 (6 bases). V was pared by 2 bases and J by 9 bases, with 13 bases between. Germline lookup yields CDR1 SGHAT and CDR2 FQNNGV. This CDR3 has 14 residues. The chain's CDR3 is CASSLTGGRKKLFF. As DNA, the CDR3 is TGTGCCAGCAGCTTAACGGGGGGCCGTAAAAAACTGTTTTTT.

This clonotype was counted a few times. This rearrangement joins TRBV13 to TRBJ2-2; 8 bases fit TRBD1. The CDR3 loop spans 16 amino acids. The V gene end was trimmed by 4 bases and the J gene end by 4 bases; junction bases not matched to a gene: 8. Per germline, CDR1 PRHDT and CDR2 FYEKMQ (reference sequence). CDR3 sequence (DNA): TGTGCCAGCAGCTCGAGGGGACAGGCGCGCACCGGGGAGCTGTTTTTT. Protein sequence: CASSSRGQARTGELFF.

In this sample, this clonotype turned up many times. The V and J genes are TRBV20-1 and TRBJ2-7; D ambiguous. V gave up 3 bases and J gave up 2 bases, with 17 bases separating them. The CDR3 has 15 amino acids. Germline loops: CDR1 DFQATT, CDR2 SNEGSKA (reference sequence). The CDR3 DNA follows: TGCAGTGCTAGGTATTTGGGGTTTGCGGCCTACGAGCAGTACTTC. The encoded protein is CSARYLGFAAYEQYF.